This entry lists 27 T cell receptor beta chains sequenced from one sample in a study of molecular identifiers for immune sequencing clone quantification. TCRdb itself ran the PCR reads through MiXCR, one entry per CDR3 protein. The sample contains about 320,000 distinct CDR3 sequences, 20% to 25% of which appear only once. What was sequenced was naive CD8+ T cells from blood, with Jurkat cell RNA spiked in. Regarding subset: FACS-sorted CD8+CD4-CCR7+CD45RA+ naive T cells. The receptors stem from a human donor in good health. Some libraries in this study had Jurkat cell RNA spiked in.

This clonotype showed up many times. The chain employs TRBV2 and TRBJ2-3, with 7 bases aligning to TRBD2. V was pared by 5 bases and J by 5 bases, with 13 bases of the junction left unmatched. The CDR3 consists of 16 residues. Germline V gives CDR1 SNHLY, CDR2 FYNNEI. The CDR3 bases are TGTGCCAGCAGTCGCGGCGGGAGCGAAGCTCGAGATACGCAGTATTTT. It is translated as CASSRGGSEARDTQYF.

Many counts were recorded for this clonotype. A junction end diverges from the germline sequence, so it may reflect a read error. The chain combines TRBV13 with TRBJ2-3; possibly TRBD2 for D (5 bases). The CDR3 length is 14 residues. The germline V gene has CDR1 PRHDT and CDR2 FYEKMQ (reference sequence). CDR3 sequence reads: CASSLEGKTDTQYF. Written as DNA, the CDR3 is TGTGCTAGCAGCTTAGAGGGCAAAACAGATACGCAGTATTTT. The variable domain in full, completed from reference TRBV13 and TRBJ2-3, reads AAGVIQSPRHLIKEKRETATLKCYPIPRHDTVYWYQQGPGQDPQFLISFYEKMQSDKGSIPDRFSAQQFSDYHSELNMSSLELGDSALYFCASSLEGKTDTQYFGPGTRLTVL.

The chain recombines TRBV27 with TRBJ2-1; 10 nucleotides align to TRBD2. The CDR3 totals 14 residues. Germline V gene lookup returns CDR1 MNHEY and CDR2 SMNVEV (reference sequence). The J segment lost 7 bases and the V segment lost 8 bases, leaving 8 bases of the junction unmatched. CDR3 sequence reads: CASRERGGWNEQFF. Written as DNA, the CDR3 is TGTGCCAGCCGGGAGCGGGGGGGCTGGAATGAGCAGTTCTTC.

This rearrangement joins TRBV12-3 or TRBV12-4 to TRBJ2-2; 9 bases fit TRBD1. With 6 bases clipped from V and 3 bases from J, the junction kept 8 bases outside the gene matches. This CDR3 has 16 amino acids. DNA of the CDR3: TGTGCCAGCAGCCCCACAGGGGGCAGGGACACCGGGGAGCTGTTTTTT. Residues: CASSPTGGRDTGELFF.

In this sample, this clonotype turned up many times. The chain combines TRBV4-1 with TRBJ2-7; TRBD2 matches 11 bases. The V gene end was trimmed by 3 bases and the J gene end by 3 bases; junction bases not matched to a gene: 10. Germline V gene sequence: CDR1 MGHRA, CDR2 YSYEKL. This CDR3 has 17 residues. For the CDR3, the DNA is TGCGCCAGCAGCCATTATACTAGCGGGGGCGCGGGCTACGAGCAGTACTTC. It codes for CASSHYTSGGAGYEQYF.

This clonotype appeared many times. DNA for the CDR3: TGTGCCAGCAGCTTAGTGGACAATCAGCCCCAGCATTTT. This sequence encodes CASSLVDNQPQHF. The chain combines TRBV7-8 with TRBJ1-5; D gene uncertain. Between the trimmed V and J ends, which lost 1 base and 3 bases, there was a span of 4 bases. Germline V CDR1 and CDR2: SGHVS, FQNEAQ. There are 13 residues in the CDR3.

Notes on this clonotype: Being one base from a much bigger clone, this may be a read error. This chain's CDR3 is CAWSDLVRYNERFF. The CDR3, as DNA: TGTGCCTGGAGTGACCTCGTCCGTTACAATGAGCGGTTCTTC. The genes are TRBV30 and TRBJ2-1; the D is unclear. The length of the CDR3 is 14 residues. CDR1 and CDR2 (germline): GTSNPN, SVGIG (reference sequence).

This clonotype has ten or more counts. The gene calls are TRBV2 and TRBJ1-2; TRBD1 matches at 7 bases. V lost 2 bases, J lost 4 bases, and 7 bases stayed unmatched. The CDR3 sequence is 15 residues long. Per the germline V gene, CDR1 is SNHLY and CDR2 is FYNNEI. CDR3 bases: TGTGCCAGCAGTGAATATTTCGCAGGGGGCTATGGCTACACCTTC. This translates into CASSEYFAGGYGYTF.

Worth noting for this clonotype: Being one base from a much bigger clone, this may be a read error. The CDR3 loop reads CANSAFKNTEAFF. In DNA, the CDR3 is TGTGCCAACAGCGCCTTCAAGAACACTGAAGCTTTCTTT. V usage is TRBV9 and J usage is TRBJ1-1; no clear D gene. Germline V gene lookup returns CDR1 SGDLS and CDR2 YYNGEE. CDR3 length: 13 amino acids.

The genes are TRBV7-9 and TRBJ2-5; tentatively, D is TRBD2 (7 bases). V was clipped by 1 base and J by 5 bases, with 20 bases between them. The germline V gene encodes CDR1 SEHNR and CDR2 FQNEAQ (reference sequence). CDR3 length: 17 amino acids. CDR3 region: CASSLGGRGAIRETQYF. The DNA for the CDR3 is TGTGCCAGCAGCTTAGGAGGACGGGGGGCTATCAGGGAGACCCAGTACTTC.

Turning to this clonotype: A much larger clone differs by one base, so this may be a read error. The chain couples TRBV7-2 to TRBJ2-1; 7 bases map to TRBD2. Per the germline V gene, CDR1 is SGHTA and CDR2 is FQGNSA. This CDR3 contains 15 residues. The CDR3 DNA is TGTGCCAGCAGCTACGGACTAGGACCCTACAATGAGCAGCTCTTC. Translating it yields CASSYGLGPYNEQLF.

This clonotype was seen a handful of times. Here the CDR3 DNA reads TGTGCCAGCAGTTTTGGCCCGACATATGGCTACACCTTC. It encodes CASSFGPTYGYTF. This sequence joins TRBV12-3 or TRBV12-4 and TRBJ1-2; no clear D. V was clipped by 3 bases and J by 5 bases, with 10 bases between them. CDR3 length equals 13 residues.

This chain links TRBV19 with TRBJ1-5, with D possibly being TRBD1 (5 bases). The CDR3 consists of 16 residues. Between the trimmed V and J ends, which lost 5 bases and 3 bases, there was a span of 17 bases. CDR1 and CDR2 (germline): LNHDA, SQIVND (reference sequence). The CDR3 sequence is CASSVASRGTNQPQHF. Written as DNA, the CDR3 is TGTGCCAGTAGTGTCGCCTCCAGAGGGACCAATCAGCCCCAGCATTTT.

The chain recombines TRBV29-1 with TRBJ2-7; maybe TRBD2 (6 bases). CDR1 SQVTM and CDR2 ANQGSEA come from the germline V gene. Trimming pared 6 bases from V and 4 bases from J, leaving 10 bases between. The CDR3 is 11 residues long. The CDR3 is CSVGGVYEQYF. The CDR3 coding sequence is TGCAGCGTCGGCGGGGTGTACGAGCAGTACTTC.

This clonotype was found a few times. The chain recombines TRBV15 with TRBJ2-7; maybe TRBD1 (5 bases). Trimming pared 8 bases from V and 0 bases from J, leaving 11 bases between. CDR1 and CDR2 from the germline V gene are LNHNV and YYDKDF (reference sequence). The CDR3 is 13 amino acids. The CDR3 bases are TGTGCCACCTCCCTCAGGGACTCCTACGAGCAGTACTTC. Encoded protein: CATSLRDSYEQYF.

Only a few counts were recorded for this clonotype. The rearrangement uses TRBV14 and TRBJ1-2; 7 bases align to TRBD1. Germline-derived CDR1 and CDR2 are SGHDN and FVKESK. The junction had 6 bases not matched to a gene; V was cut back by 1 base and J by 4 bases. This CDR3 comprises 15 residues. CDR3 sequence reads: CASSQAPGGGYGYTF. Written as DNA, the CDR3 is TGTGCCAGCAGCCAAGCTCCAGGGGGAGGCTATGGCTACACCTTC.

In this sample, this clonotype turned up many times. V is TRBV29-1 and J is TRBJ2-3; 9 bases agree with TRBD2. The trim removed 4 bases at V and 1 base at J, leaving 6 bases unmatched. This CDR3 has 15 residues. Germline V lookup: CDR1 SQVTM, CDR2 ANQGSEA. CDR3: CSVVGGGAGTDTQYF. In DNA, the CDR3 is TGCAGCGTTGTCGGCGGGGGGGCCGGCACAGATACGCAGTATTTT.

A note on this clonotype: A much larger clone differs from this one at a single base, so this may be a read error. The rearrangement joins TRBV20-1 to TRBJ2-7; the D is unclear. Germline V gene lookup returns CDR1 DFQATT and CDR2 SNEGSKA (reference sequence). The CDR3 is 15 residues long. The CDR3 region has the DNA TGCAGTGCTTGCCAAGGACCCCCGCTTAACTACGAGCAGTGCTTC. Residues: CSACQGPPLNYEQCF.

With regard to this clonotype: Just one base apart from a much larger clone, this may be a read error. The chain links TRBV6-5 to TRBJ1-1, with unresolved D. Deletions cut 8 bases from V and 0 bases from J, with 10 bases between. The CDR3 covers 13 residues. Germline loops: CDR1 MNHEY, CDR2 SVGAGI. In DNA, the CDR3 is TGTGCCAGCGGCGTGATAGTGAACACTGAAGCTTTCTTT. It encodes CASGVIVNTEAFF.

With regard to this clonotype: This may arise from a read error, as a much more abundant clone is one base away. J is TRBJ1-5 and V is TRBV27; a weak D match, TRBD1 (5 bases). Germline V CDR1 and CDR2: MNHEY, SMNVEV (reference sequence). The CDR3 has 15 amino acids. The CDR3 region is CAGSKQGVGNQPQHF. In DNA, the CDR3 is TGTGCCGGCAGTAAGCAGGGAGTGGGCAATCAGCCCCAGCATTTT.

The sample holds many counts of this clonotype. This sequence joins TRBV12-3 or TRBV12-4 and TRBJ2-5; 9 bases agree with TRBD2. V was clipped by 5 bases and J by 2 bases; unmatched bases: 9. The CDR3 sequence is 16 residues long. The CDR3 DNA reads TGTGCCAGCAGTCCCCTCGAAGCGGGGGGACAAGAGACCCAGTACTTC. This sequence encodes CASSPLEAGGQETQYF.

This clonotype has a count of ten or more. The chain is built from TRBV27 and TRBJ2-2, with a possible D match to TRBD2 (5 bases). Trimming shortened V by 5 bases and J by 7 bases, and 23 bases separated the two germline ends. The germline gives CDR1 MNHEY, CDR2 SMNVEV (reference sequence). The CDR3 runs 17 residues. The CDR3 region is CASSHLPMITRDGELFF. For the CDR3, the DNA is TGTGCCAGCAGTCACCTCCCGATGATCACTAGGGACGGGGAGCTGTTTTTT.

Comment on this clonotype: Being one base from a much bigger clone, this may be a read error. The chain couples TRBV18 to TRBJ2-5, with D perhaps TRBD1 or TRBD2 (5 bases each). From germline, CDR1 is KGHSH and CDR2 LQKENI. V gave up 3 bases and J gave up 2 bases, with 16 bases separating them. The CDR3 contains 16 residues. The CDR3 sequence is CASSPGPGTVQETQYF. The CDR3 region has the DNA TGTGCCAGCTCACCGGGGCCTGGGACGGTACAAGAGACCCAGTACTTC.

The sample holds many counts of this clonotype. The chain employs TRBV29-1 and TRBJ2-3; D possibly matches TRBD1 or TRBD2 (5 bases each). Germline V lookup: CDR1 SQVTM, CDR2 ANQGSEA. The CDR3 runs 13 residues. The ends were cut back, 8 bases at V and 0 bases at J, with 12 bases in the middle. CDR3 in DNA: TGCAGCACCCGGGACCCGAGCACAGATACGCAGTATTTT. This sequence encodes CSTRDPSTDTQYF.

A few counts support this clonotype. The V gene is TRBV7-9, the J gene TRBJ2-2; the D gene is possibly TRBD1 (6 bases). This CDR3 spans 14 amino acids. V was pared by 5 bases and J by 4 bases, with 11 bases between. Per the germline V gene, CDR1 is SEHNR and CDR2 is FQNEAQ (reference sequence). The CDR3 loop is CASSHRDTTGELFF. The CDR3 region has the DNA TGTGCCAGCAGCCACCGGGACACCACCGGGGAGCTGTTTTTT. Drawing the rest from reference TRBV7-9 and TRBJ2-2, the complete variable domain is DTGVSQNPRHKITKRGQNVTFRCDPISEHNRLYWYRQTLGQGPEFLTYFQNEAQLEKSRLLSDRFSAERPKGSFSTLEIQRTEQGDSAMYLCASSHRDTTGELFFGEGSRLTVL.

This clonotype was counted at least ten times. This chain joins TRBV12-3 or TRBV12-4 and TRBJ1-1, with a tentative D call TRBD1 (5 bases). V was shortened by 1 base and J by 4 bases, with 16 bases between the two germline ends. The CDR3 has 16 residues. The CDR3 nucleotides are TGTGCCAGCAGTTTAGAGTGGGGCGGCAGAGCCACTGAAGCTTTCTTT. Translating it yields CASSLEWGGRATEAFF.

A remark on this clonotype: A much more abundant neighbour one base away suggests this may be a read error. V gene TRBV7-2 combines with J gene TRBJ2-5; the D gene is possibly TRBD2 (6 bases). CDR3 size: 15 residues. The V gene's germline CDR1 is SGHTA and CDR2 FQGNSA. V was pared by 1 base and J by 3 bases, with 12 bases between. DNA for the CDR3: TGTGCCAGCAGCTTAGGGTCTGGCGGGGAAGAGACCCAGTACTTC. It specifies CASSLGSGGEETQYF.